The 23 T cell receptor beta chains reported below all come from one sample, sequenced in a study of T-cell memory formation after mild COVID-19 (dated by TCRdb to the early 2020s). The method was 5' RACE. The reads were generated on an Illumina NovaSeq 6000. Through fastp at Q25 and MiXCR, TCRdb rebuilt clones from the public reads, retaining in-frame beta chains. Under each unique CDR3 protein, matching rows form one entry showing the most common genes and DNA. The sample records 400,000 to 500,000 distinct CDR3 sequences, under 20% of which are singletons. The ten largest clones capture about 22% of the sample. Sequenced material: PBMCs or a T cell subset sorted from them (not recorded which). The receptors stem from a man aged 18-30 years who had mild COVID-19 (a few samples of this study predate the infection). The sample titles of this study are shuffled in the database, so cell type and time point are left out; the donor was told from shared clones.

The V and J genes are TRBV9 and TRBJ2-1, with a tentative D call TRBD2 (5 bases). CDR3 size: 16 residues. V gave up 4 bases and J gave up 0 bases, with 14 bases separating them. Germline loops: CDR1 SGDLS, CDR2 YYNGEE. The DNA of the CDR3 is TGTGCCAGCAGCCCCTCCGGACTTGTCTCCTACAATGAGCAGTTCTTC. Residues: CASSPSGLVSYNEQFF.

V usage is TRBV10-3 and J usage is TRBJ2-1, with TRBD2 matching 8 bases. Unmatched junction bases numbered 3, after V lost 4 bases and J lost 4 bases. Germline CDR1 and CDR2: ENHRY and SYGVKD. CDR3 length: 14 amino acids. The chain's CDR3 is CAISASGGYNEQFF. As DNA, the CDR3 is TGTGCCATCAGTGCCAGCGGGGGTTACAATGAGCAGTTCTTC.

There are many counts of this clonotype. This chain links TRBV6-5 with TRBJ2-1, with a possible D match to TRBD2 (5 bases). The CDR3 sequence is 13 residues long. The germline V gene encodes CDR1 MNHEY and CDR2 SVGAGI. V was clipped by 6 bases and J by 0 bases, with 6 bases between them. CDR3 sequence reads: CASSTSSYNEQFF. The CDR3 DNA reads TGTGCCAGCAGCACTAGCTCCTACAATGAGCAGTTCTTC.

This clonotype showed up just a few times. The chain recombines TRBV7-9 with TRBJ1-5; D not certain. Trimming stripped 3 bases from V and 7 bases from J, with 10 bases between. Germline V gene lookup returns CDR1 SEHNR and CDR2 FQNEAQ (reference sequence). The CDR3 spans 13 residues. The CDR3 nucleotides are TGTGCCAGCAGCTTGCGCGAAGGGCAGCCCCAGCATTTT. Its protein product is CASSLREGQPQHF. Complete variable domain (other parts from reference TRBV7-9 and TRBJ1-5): DTGVSQNPRHKITKRGQNVTFRCDPISEHNRLYWYRQTLGQGPEFLTYFQNEAQLEKSRLLSDRFSAERPKGSFSTLEIQRTEQGDSAMYLCASSLREGQPQHFGDGTRLSIL.

In nucleotides, the CDR3 is TGTGCCAGCACCTTGACAAATAACAATGAGCAGTTCTTC. This encodes CASTLTNNNEQFF. The chain is built from TRBV12-3 or TRBV12-4 and TRBJ2-1; no firm D call. The V gene lost 7 bases and the J gene lost 5 bases, with 12 bases spanning the gap. This CDR3 is built from 13 residues.

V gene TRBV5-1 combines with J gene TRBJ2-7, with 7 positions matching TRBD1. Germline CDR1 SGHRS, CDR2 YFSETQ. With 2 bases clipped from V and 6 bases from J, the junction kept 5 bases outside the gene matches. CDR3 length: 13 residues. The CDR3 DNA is TGCGCCAGCAGCTTCGGGACAGCCTCCGAGCAGTACGTC. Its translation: CASSFGTASEQYV.

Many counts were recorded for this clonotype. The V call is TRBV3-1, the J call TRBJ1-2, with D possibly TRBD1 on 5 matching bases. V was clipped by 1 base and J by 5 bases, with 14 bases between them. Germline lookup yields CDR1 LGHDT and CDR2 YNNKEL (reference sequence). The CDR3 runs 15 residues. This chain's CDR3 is CASSQGRGVEYGYTF. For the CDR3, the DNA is TGTGCCAGCAGCCAAGGCCGGGGGGTGGAGTATGGCTACACCTTC. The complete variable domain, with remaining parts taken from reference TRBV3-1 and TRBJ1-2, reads DTAVSQTPKYLVTQMGNDKSIKCEQNLGHDTMYWYKQDSKKFLKIMFSYNNKELIINETVPNRFSPKSPDKAHLNLHINSLELGDSAVYFCASSQGRGVEYGYTFGSGTRLTVV.

CDR3 DNA sequence: TGTGCCAGCAGTGAAGCCTCTGACCGGGGCTCAGATACGCAGTATTTT. This codes for CASSEASDRGSDTQYF. The chain joins TRBV2 to TRBJ2-3; D may be TRBD1 or TRBD2 (5 bases each). Looked up from germline, CDR1 is SNHLY and CDR2 is FYNNEI. This CDR3 region has 16 residues. The V end was cut by 0 bases, the J end by 4 bases, with 14 bases between. Supplemented by reference TRBV2 and TRBJ2-3, the full variable domain reads EPEVTQTPSHQVTQMGQEVILRCVPISNHLYFYWYRQILGQKVEFLVSFYNNEISEKSEIFDDQFSVERPDGSNFTLKIRSTKLEDSAMYFCASSEASDRGSDTQYFGPGTRLTVL.

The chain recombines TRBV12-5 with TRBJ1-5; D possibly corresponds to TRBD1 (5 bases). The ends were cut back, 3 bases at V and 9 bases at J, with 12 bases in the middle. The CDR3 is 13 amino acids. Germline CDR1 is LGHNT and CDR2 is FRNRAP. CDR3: CASGFGGTAPQHF. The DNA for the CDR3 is TGTGCTAGTGGTTTCGGGGGTACAGCGCCCCAGCATTTT.

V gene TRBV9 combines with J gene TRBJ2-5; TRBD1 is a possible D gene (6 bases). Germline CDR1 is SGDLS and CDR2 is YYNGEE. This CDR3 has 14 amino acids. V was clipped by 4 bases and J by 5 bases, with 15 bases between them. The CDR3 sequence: CASSTWTDRETQYF. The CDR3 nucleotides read TGTGCCAGCAGCACATGGACAGATAGGGAGACCCAGTACTTC.

DNA of the CDR3: TGTGCCAGCAGCTCCAGGGGGGGCGTCACTGAAGCTTTCTTT. Translated, it gives CASSSRGGVTEAFF. The J gene is TRBJ1-1, the V gene TRBV7-9, with TRBD1 matching over 7 bases. Unmatched junction bases numbered 6, after V lost 4 bases and J lost 4 bases. The CDR3 totals 14 residues. Germline CDR1 and CDR2: SEHNR and FQNEAQ (reference sequence).

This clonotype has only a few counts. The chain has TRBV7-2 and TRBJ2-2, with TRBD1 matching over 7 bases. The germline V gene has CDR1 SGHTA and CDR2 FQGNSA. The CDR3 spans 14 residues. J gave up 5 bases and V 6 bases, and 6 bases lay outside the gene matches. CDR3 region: CASSFYRGTGELFF. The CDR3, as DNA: TGTGCCAGCAGTTTTTACAGGGGTACCGGGGAGCTGTTTTTT. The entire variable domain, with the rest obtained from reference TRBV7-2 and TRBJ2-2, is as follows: GAGVSQSPSNKVTEKGKDVELRCDPISGHTALYWYRQSLGQGLEFLIYFQGNSAPDKSGLPSDRFSAERTGGSVSTLTIQRTQQEDSAVYLCASSFYRGTGELFFGEGSRLTVL.

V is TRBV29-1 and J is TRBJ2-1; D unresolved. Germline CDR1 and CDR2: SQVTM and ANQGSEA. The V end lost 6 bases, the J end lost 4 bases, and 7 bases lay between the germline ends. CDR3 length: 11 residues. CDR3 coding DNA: TGCAGCGTCCTTAGTTACAATGAGCAGTTCTTC. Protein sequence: CSVLSYNEQFF.

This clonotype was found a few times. The CDR3 DNA follows: TGTGCCAGCAGACACACTGCCCGTTCACCCCTCCACTTT. Its translation: CASRHTARSPLHF. The chain has TRBV6-5 and TRBJ1-6; no reliable D call. Germline loops: CDR1 MNHEY, CDR2 SVGAGI. The CDR3 totals 13 residues. Trimming cost V 6 bases and J 9 bases, with 12 bases left between them.

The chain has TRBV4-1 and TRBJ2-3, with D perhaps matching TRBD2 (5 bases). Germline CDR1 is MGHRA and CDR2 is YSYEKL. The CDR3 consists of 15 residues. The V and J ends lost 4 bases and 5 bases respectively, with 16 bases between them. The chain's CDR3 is CASSPFGRVVDTQYF. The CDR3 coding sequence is TGCGCCAGCAGCCCATTCGGGCGGGTGGTAGATACGCAGTATTTT.

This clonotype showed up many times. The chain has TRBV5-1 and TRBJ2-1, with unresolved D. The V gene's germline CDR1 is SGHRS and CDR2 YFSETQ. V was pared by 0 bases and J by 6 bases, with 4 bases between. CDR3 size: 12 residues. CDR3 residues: CASSLVVNEQFF. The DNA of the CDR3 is TGCGCCAGCAGCTTGGTGGTCAATGAGCAGTTCTTC.

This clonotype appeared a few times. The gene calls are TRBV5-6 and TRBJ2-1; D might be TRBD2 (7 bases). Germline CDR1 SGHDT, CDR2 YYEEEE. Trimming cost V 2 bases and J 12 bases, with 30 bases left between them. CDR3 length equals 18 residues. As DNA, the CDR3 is TGTGCCAGCAGCTTCCCTTGGGGGGGGCGCTCAGCTGTACGGGTGCAGTTCTTC. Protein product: CASSFPWGGRSAVRVQFF.

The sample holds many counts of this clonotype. In nucleotides, the CDR3 is TGTGCCAGCAGCTTGGACGGTGTAACTGAAGCTTTCTTT. It yields the protein CASSLDGVTEAFF. The chain uses TRBV5-6 and TRBJ1-1; D gene uncertain. Germline CDR1 SGHDT, CDR2 YYEEEE. The CDR3 has 13 residues. V lost 0 bases and J 5 bases, leaving 8 bases between the germline ends.

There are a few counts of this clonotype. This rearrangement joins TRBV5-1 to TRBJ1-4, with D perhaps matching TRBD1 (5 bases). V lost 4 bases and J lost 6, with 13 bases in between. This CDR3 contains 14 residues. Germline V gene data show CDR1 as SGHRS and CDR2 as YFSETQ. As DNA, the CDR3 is TGCGCCAGCAGCCTTGACAGTGGGGATGAAAAACTGTTTTTT. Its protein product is CASSLDSGDEKLFF.

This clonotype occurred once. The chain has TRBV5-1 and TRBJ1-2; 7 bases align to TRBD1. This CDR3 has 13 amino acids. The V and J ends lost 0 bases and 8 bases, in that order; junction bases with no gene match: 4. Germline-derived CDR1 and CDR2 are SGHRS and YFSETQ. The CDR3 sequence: CASSLATGEGYTF. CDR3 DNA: TGCGCCAGCAGCTTGGCAACAGGGGAAGGCTACACCTTC.

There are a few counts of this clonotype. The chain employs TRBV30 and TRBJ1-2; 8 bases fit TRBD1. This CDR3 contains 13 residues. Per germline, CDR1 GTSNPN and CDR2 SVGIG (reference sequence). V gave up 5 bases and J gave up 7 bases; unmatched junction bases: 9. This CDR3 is CAWGRQGPFGYTF. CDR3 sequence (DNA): TGTGCCTGGGGGAGACAGGGGCCTTTTGGCTACACCTTC.

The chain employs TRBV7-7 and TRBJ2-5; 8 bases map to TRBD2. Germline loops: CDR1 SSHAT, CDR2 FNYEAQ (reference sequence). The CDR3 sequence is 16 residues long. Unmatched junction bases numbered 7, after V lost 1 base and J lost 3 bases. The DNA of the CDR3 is TGTGCCAGCAGCTTAGGCAGCGGGGGAGCCAAAGAGACCCAGTACTTC. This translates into CASSLGSGGAKETQYF.

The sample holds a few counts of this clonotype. DNA for the CDR3: TGTGCCTGGAGTGTCGGTCGCTACGAGCAGTACTTC. Amino acid sequence: CAWSVGRYEQYF. The chain carries TRBV30 and TRBJ2-7; D unclear. The CDR3 runs to 12 residues. Per the germline V gene, CDR1 is GTSNPN and CDR2 is SVGIG (reference sequence). V was pared by 0 bases and J by 3 bases, with 6 bases between.